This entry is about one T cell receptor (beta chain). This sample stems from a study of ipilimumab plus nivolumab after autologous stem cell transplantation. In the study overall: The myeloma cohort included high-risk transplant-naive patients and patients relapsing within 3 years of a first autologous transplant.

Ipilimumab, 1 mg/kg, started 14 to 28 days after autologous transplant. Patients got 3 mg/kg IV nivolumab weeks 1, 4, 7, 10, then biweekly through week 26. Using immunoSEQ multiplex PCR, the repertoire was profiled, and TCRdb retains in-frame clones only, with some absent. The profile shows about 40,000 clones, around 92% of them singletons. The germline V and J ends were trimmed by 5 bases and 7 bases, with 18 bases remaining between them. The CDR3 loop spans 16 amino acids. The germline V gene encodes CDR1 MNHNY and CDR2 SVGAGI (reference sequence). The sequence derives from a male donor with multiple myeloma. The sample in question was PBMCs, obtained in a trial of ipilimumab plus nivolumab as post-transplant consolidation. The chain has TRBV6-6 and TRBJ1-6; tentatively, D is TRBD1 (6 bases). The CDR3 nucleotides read TGTGCCAGCAGTCCATCTACTGGACAGAGCAATTCACCCCTCCACTTT. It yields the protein CASSPSTGQSNSPLHF.